Listed below are T cell receptor beta chains from one sample, sequenced in a study of response to subunit inactivated influenza vaccine. TCRdb used MiXCR to reprocess the RT-PCR reads, holding one entry per CDR3 protein. The data show almost 250,000 distinct CDR3 sequences, roughly an eighth seen once. The specimen was non-naive T cells sorted from PBMCs, collected 14 days before vaccination. The source of these receptors is a man over 45 who received an inactivated influenza vaccine. Both conserved end residues are part of each CDR3. A D gene is named only where the DNA matches it firmly. Clone size appears in some rows only: once, few, many, or a class for an expanded clone.

D gene: TRBD1; clone size: -; V gene: TRBV20-1; J gene: TRBJ2-5; CDR3 DNA: TGCAGTGCCTATGCCGTACAGGGACAGGGGCAAGAGACCCAGTACTTC; CDR3 protein: CSAYAVQGQGQETQYF
D gene: -; clone size: -; V gene: TRBV20-1; J gene: TRBJ2-1; CDR3 DNA: TGCAGTGCCGAACCCGAATCAGGGTACAATGAGCAGTTCTTC; CDR3 protein: CSAEPESGYNEQFF
D gene: TRBD2; clone size: -; V gene: TRBV6-1; J gene: TRBJ2-3; CDR3 DNA: TGTGCCAGCCGACTAGCGGGAGGGCCTACAGATACGCAGTATTTT; CDR3 protein: CASRLAGGPTDTQYF
D gene: TRBD2; clone size: -; V gene: TRBV6-1; J gene: TRBJ2-7; CDR3 DNA: TGTGCCAGCAGCCCTGAAAACTTAGCGGGAGGTGTCGAGCAGTACTTC; CDR3 protein: CASSPENLAGGVEQYF
D gene: TRBD2; clone size: -; V gene: TRBV20-1; J gene: TRBJ2-7; CDR3 DNA: TGCAGTGCTAGAGATGGGACTAGTGACTACGAGCAGTACTTC; CDR3 protein: CSARDGTSDYEQYF
D gene: -; clone size: -; V gene: TRBV6-1; J gene: TRBJ1-1; CDR3 DNA: TGTGCCAGCAGAAAGAGACCTGGGCAGGGGAACACTGAAGCTTTCTTT; CDR3 protein: CASRKRPGQGNTEAFF
D gene: TRBD2; clone size: -; V gene: TRBV4-2; J gene: TRBJ2-1; CDR3 DNA: TGTGCCAGCAGCCAAGACTCCCTAGCGGCGCACAATGAGCAGTTCTTC; CDR3 protein: CASSQDSLAAHNEQFF
D gene: TRBD2; clone size: few; V gene: TRBV6-2/TRBV6-3; J gene: TRBJ2-7; CDR3 DNA: TGTGCCTCCGACCCGGGCAGCGGGAACTACGAGCAGTACTTC; CDR3 protein: CASDPGSGNYEQYF
D gene: -; clone size: many; V gene: TRBV20-1; J gene: TRBJ1-1; CDR3 DNA: TGCAGTGCTAGAAACGAGTGGATCGGCACTGAAGCTTTCTTT; CDR3 protein: CSARNEWIGTEAFF
D gene: -; clone size: few; V gene: TRBV6-1; J gene: TRBJ2-1; CDR3 DNA: TGTGCCAGCGGCCCAGGGAGTTTGGGCAATGAGCAGTTCTTC; CDR3 protein: CASGPGSLGNEQFF
D gene: -; clone size: many; V gene: TRBV11-1; J gene: TRBJ2-5; CDR3 DNA: TGTGCCAGCAGCTTATCTCATGGCTGGGGGGGCCGAGGAGAGACCCAGTACTTC; CDR3 protein: CASSLSHGWGGRGETQYF
D gene: -; clone size: many; V gene: TRBV20-1; J gene: TRBJ2-7; CDR3 DNA: TGCAGTGCTGGGGAATACGAGCAGTACTTC; CDR3 protein: CSAGEYEQYF
D gene: TRBD2; clone size: many; V gene: TRBV29-1; J gene: TRBJ2-1; CDR3 DNA: TGCCACGGGACTAGCGGGGCCCACGAGCAGTTCTTC; CDR3 protein: CHGTSGAHEQFF
D gene: TRBD1; clone size: many; V gene: TRBV7-8; J gene: TRBJ2-1; CDR3 DNA: TGTGCCAGCAGCCTACAGGGGGATAGCTCCTACAATGAGCAGTTCTTC; CDR3 protein: CASSLQGDSSYNEQFF
D gene: -; clone size: -; V gene: TRBV6-1; J gene: TRBJ1-3; CDR3 DNA: TGTGCCAGCAGAGATTACAGGGCTGGAAACACCATATATTTT; CDR3 protein: CASRDYRAGNTIYF
D gene: -; clone size: -; V gene: TRBV6-1; J gene: TRBJ1-6; CDR3 DNA: TGTGCCAGCATGAGGGATCCTCTTAGTTCACCCCTCCACTTT; CDR3 protein: CASMRDPLSSPLHF
D gene: TRBD2; clone size: -; V gene: TRBV9; J gene: TRBJ2-3; CDR3 DNA: TGTGCCAGCAGGGGGGGGGCAGATACGCAGTATTTT; CDR3 protein: CASRGGADTQYF
D gene: -; clone size: few; V gene: TRBV5-6; J gene: TRBJ1-2; CDR3 DNA: TGTGCCAGCAGCCACAGAGATAACTATGGCTACACCTTC; CDR3 protein: CASSHRDNYGYTF
D gene: -; clone size: few; V gene: TRBV7-3; J gene: TRBJ2-4; CDR3 DNA: TGTGCCAGCAGCTTAACTGGGGGCTCCGGCATTCAGTACTTC; CDR3 protein: CASSLTGGSGIQYF
D gene: -; clone size: -; V gene: TRBV10-3; J gene: TRBJ2-1; CDR3 DNA: TGTGCCATCAGTGAGTCGGACAGCAATGAGCAGTTCTTC; CDR3 protein: CAISESDSNEQFF
D gene: TRBD1; clone size: few; V gene: TRBV2; J gene: TRBJ1-5; CDR3 DNA: TGTGCCAGCGGGACAGGGGTAAGCAATCAGCCCCAGCATTTT; CDR3 protein: CASGTGVSNQPQHF
D gene: -; clone size: -; V gene: TRBV20-1; J gene: TRBJ2-3; CDR3 DNA: TGCAGTGCCCTCCTACCGCTTCTCACAGATACGCAGTATTTT; CDR3 protein: CSALLPLLTDTQYF
D gene: -; clone size: many; V gene: TRBV28; J gene: TRBJ1-2; CDR3 DNA: TGTGCCAGCAGAGCCGGGACGCACTATGGCTACACCTTC; CDR3 protein: CASRAGTHYGYTF
D gene: TRBD1; clone size: many; V gene: TRBV7-2; J gene: TRBJ2-7; CDR3 DNA: TGTGCCAGCAGCACCGGGACAGTAGTCTACGAGCAGTACTTC; CDR3 protein: CASSTGTVVYEQYF
D gene: TRBD1; clone size: -; V gene: TRBV6-5; J gene: TRBJ2-1; CDR3 DNA: TGTGCCAGCAGTTACTCGGACAGGAACAATGAGCAGTTCTTC; CDR3 protein: CASSYSDRNNEQFF
D gene: -; clone size: few; V gene: TRBV7-2; J gene: TRBJ2-3; CDR3 DNA: TGTGCCAGCAGGCAGACAGCGCGAGATACGCAGTATTTT; CDR3 protein: CASRQTARDTQYF
D gene: -; clone size: many; V gene: TRBV12-3/TRBV12-4; J gene: TRBJ1-4; CDR3 DNA: TGTGCCAGCAGGGGACCGGGGGGAAAACTGTTTTTT; CDR3 protein: CASRGPGGKLFF
D gene: TRBD2; clone size: many; V gene: TRBV12-3/TRBV12-4; J gene: TRBJ2-2; CDR3 DNA: TGTGCCAGCAGTTCCGGACTAGCGGAAACTACCGGGGAGCTGTTTTTT; CDR3 protein: CASSSGLAETTGELFF
D gene: -; clone size: -; V gene: TRBV12-3/TRBV12-4; J gene: TRBJ1-1; CDR3 DNA: TGTGCCAGCAGGACCCGGGACAAGACGAACACTGAAGCTTTCTTT; CDR3 protein: CASRTRDKTNTEAFF
D gene: -; clone size: -; V gene: TRBV6-5; J gene: TRBJ1-6; CDR3 DNA: TGTGCCAGCAGTTCGTATATCGCGGTTAATTCACCCCTCCACTTT; CDR3 protein: CASSSYIAVNSPLHF
D gene: TRBD2; clone size: few; V gene: TRBV11-2; J gene: TRBJ2-4; CDR3 DNA: TGTGCCAGCAGCCCGAGACTAGCGGGGGATAAAAACATTCAGTACTTC; CDR3 protein: CASSPRLAGDKNIQYF
D gene: -; clone size: few; V gene: TRBV7-9; J gene: TRBJ2-7; CDR3 DNA: TGTGCCAGCAGCCCAGGGGGGGGTGCGGGCGAGCAGTACTTC; CDR3 protein: CASSPGGGAGEQYF
D gene: TRBD2; clone size: many; V gene: TRBV7-6; J gene: TRBJ2-3; CDR3 DNA: TGTGCCAGCAGCTTAGCGGCGGGAGCTAGCACAGATACGCAGTATTTT; CDR3 protein: CASSLAAGASTDTQYF
D gene: -; clone size: few; V gene: TRBV10-3; J gene: TRBJ2-1; CDR3 DNA: TGTGCCATCAGTGAGTCGTTGGGGAATGAGCAGTTCTTC; CDR3 protein: CAISESLGNEQFF
D gene: -; clone size: few; V gene: TRBV6-2/TRBV6-3; J gene: TRBJ2-7; CDR3 DNA: TGTGCCAGCAGTTATTACGGGACACCAAACTACGAGCAGTACTTC; CDR3 protein: CASSYYGTPNYEQYF
D gene: -; clone size: -; V gene: TRBV9; J gene: TRBJ2-6; CDR3 DNA: TGTGCCAGCTCTTCCAGCCTCGGGGGGCCTGGGGCCAACGTCCTGACTTTC; CDR3 protein: CASSSSLGGPGANVLTF
D gene: TRBD1; clone size: few; V gene: TRBV24-1; J gene: TRBJ2-5; CDR3 DNA: TGTGCCACCAGTGATTTGCCCCGGGACAGGGAAGAGACCCAGTACTTC; CDR3 protein: CATSDLPRDREETQYF
D gene: -; clone size: few; V gene: TRBV5-1; J gene: TRBJ2-1; CDR3 DNA: TGCGCCAGCAGCTTGGCCGCTGGGGGGGCTTACAATGAGCAGTTCTTC; CDR3 protein: CASSLAAGGAYNEQFF
D gene: TRBD2; clone size: many; V gene: TRBV27; J gene: TRBJ2-3; CDR3 DNA: TGTGCCAGCACCCTACTAGCGGGAGGGCCCCCAGATACGCAGTATTTT; CDR3 protein: CASTLLAGGPPDTQYF
D gene: -; clone size: few; V gene: TRBV10-3; J gene: TRBJ2-3; CDR3 DNA: TGTGCCTTGCGGTCCGAGGGGGGCTCAGATACGCAGTATTTT; CDR3 protein: CALRSEGGSDTQYF
D gene: TRBD1; clone size: few; V gene: TRBV28; J gene: TRBJ1-2; CDR3 DNA: TGTGCCAGCAGCCTCCGGGACAGGGCCCGAGCTAACTATGGCTACACCTTC; CDR3 protein: CASSLRDRARANYGYTF
D gene: -; clone size: many; V gene: TRBV30; J gene: TRBJ1-1; CDR3 DNA: TGTGCCTGGAGTGTGCAAAGGACAGCATCCATGAACACTGAAGCTTTCTTT; CDR3 protein: CAWSVQRTASMNTEAFF
D gene: -; clone size: few; V gene: TRBV5-1; J gene: TRBJ2-7; CDR3 DNA: TGCGCCAGCAGCTTTGAAGGGGGGACTAACCACGAGCAGTACTTC; CDR3 protein: CASSFEGGTNHEQYF
D gene: TRBD2; clone size: few; V gene: TRBV5-1; J gene: TRBJ2-1; CDR3 DNA: TGCGCCAGCAGCTCGGACGCTAGCGGCCTCTTCAATGAGCAGTTCTTC; CDR3 protein: CASSSDASGLFNEQFF
D gene: -; clone size: many; V gene: TRBV29-1; J gene: TRBJ1-5; CDR3 DNA: TGCAGCGTTGCCGGGGGGGTCAATCAGCCCCAGCATTTT; CDR3 protein: CSVAGGVNQPQHF
D gene: TRBD2; clone size: -; V gene: TRBV11-2; J gene: TRBJ2-1; CDR3 DNA: TGTGCCAGCAGCTTAGGGAGGGGCGGGAGCCGAATCGAGCAGTTCTTC; CDR3 protein: CASSLGRGGSRIEQFF
D gene: TRBD2; clone size: few; V gene: TRBV28; J gene: TRBJ2-1; CDR3 DNA: TGTGCCAGCCTTAGCGGGGGGGCCGTTTACAATGAGCAGTTCTTC; CDR3 protein: CASLSGGAVYNEQFF
D gene: -; clone size: -; V gene: TRBV19; J gene: TRBJ1-1; CDR3 DNA: TGTGCCAGTAGTACCGTGGGTATTAGTGAGAACACTGAAGCTTTCTTT; CDR3 protein: CASSTVGISENTEAFF
D gene: -; clone size: many; V gene: TRBV4-2; J gene: TRBJ2-5; CDR3 DNA: TGTGCCAGCAGCCAAGTGTCGTTTAAGACGGGCTTAAACGTGGCCCAGTACTTC; CDR3 protein: CASSQVSFKTGLNVAQYF
D gene: -; clone size: -; V gene: TRBV19; J gene: TRBJ1-2; CDR3 DNA: TGTGCCAGTAGGACCACTTCGGTTGGTGGCTACACCTTC; CDR3 protein: CASRTTSVGGYTF
D gene: TRBD2; clone size: few; V gene: TRBV6-2/TRBV6-3; J gene: TRBJ2-7; CDR3 DNA: TGTGCCAGCAGTTACATGCGGGAGCCGACCTACGAGCAGTACTTC; CDR3 protein: CASSYMREPTYEQYF
D gene: TRBD1; clone size: few; V gene: TRBV10-2; J gene: TRBJ1-5; CDR3 DNA: TGCGCCAGCAGTGCCGGACAGGGACATAGCAATCAGCCCCAGCATTTT; CDR3 protein: CASSAGQGHSNQPQHF
D gene: -; clone size: -; V gene: TRBV5-1; J gene: TRBJ2-3; CDR3 DNA: TGCGCCAGCAGAAATTCAGGTGCCGATACGCACTATTTT; CDR3 protein: CASRNSGADTHYF
D gene: TRBD1; clone size: many; V gene: TRBV3-1; J gene: TRBJ2-2; CDR3 DNA: TGTGCCAGCAGCCGGGACAGCCTCGCGAACACCGGGGAGCTGTTTTTT; CDR3 protein: CASSRDSLANTGELFF
D gene: TRBD1; clone size: few; V gene: TRBV20-1; J gene: TRBJ1-2; CDR3 DNA: TGCAGTGCAAATACAGGGGTGGGTGGCTACACCTTC; CDR3 protein: CSANTGVGGYTF
D gene: TRBD1; clone size: -; V gene: TRBV3-1; J gene: TRBJ1-1; CDR3 DNA: TGTGCCAGCAGCCGGGGACAGGGGGACACTGAAGCTTTCTTT; CDR3 protein: CASSRGQGDTEAFF